This TCR beta chain was sequenced during a study of blood T cells in healthy people across ages. The use of a sample-barcoded 5' primer and a J-beta primer mix characterized a second PCR of roughly 7 to 11 cycles. The template-switch adaptor, which had 12 random nucleotides, put a tag on each cDNA molecule. TCRdb recomputed calls from the 5' RACE reads with MiXCR, one row per CDR3 protein. The sample yields about 570,000 distinct CDR3 sequences, approximately 26% seen once. The CDR3 sequence is 11 residues long. CDR1 MNHNY and CDR2 SVGAGI come from the germline V gene (reference sequence). The study isolated at least 6.5 million PBMCs from each sample. These records were also assigned to another study, of T cells of mothers and their children.

This receptor was taken from a boy aged 2 to 10 in good health. V is TRBV6-6 and J is TRBJ2-5; possibly TRBD1 for D (5 bases). Near its end, the DNA agrees better with TRBJ2-1, so the J call may be wrong. The sequenced sample consisted of blood. CDR3 in DNA: TGTGCCACCCTGACAGATAATGAGCAGTTCTTC. Protein: CATLTDNEQFF.